These 16 T cell receptor beta chains came from one sample sequenced in a study of molecular identifiers for immune sequencing clone quantification. TCRdb re-called the PCR reads through MiXCR, storing one row per CDR3 protein. The sample lists more than 550,000 distinct CDR3 sequences, 25% occurring once. The sample consisted of naive CD8+ T cells from blood, with Jurkat cell RNA spiked in. This sample's subset: FACS-sorted CD8+CD4-CCR7+CD45RA+ naive T cells. These receptors were obtained from a human donor in good health. Some libraries in this study had Jurkat cell RNA spiked in.

This clonotype came up many times. This chain uses TRBV2 with TRBJ1-2; the D is unclear. Germline V gives CDR1 SNHLY, CDR2 FYNNEI. CDR3 length: 13 amino acids. V was shortened by 2 bases and J by 0 bases, with 4 bases between the two germline ends. CDR3: CASSETTNYGYTF. The CDR3, as DNA: TGTGCCAGCAGTGAAACGACTAACTATGGCTACACCTTC.

There are many counts of this clonotype. V is TRBV29-1 and J is TRBJ2-3; no firm D call. CDR3 length: 10 residues. Germline V CDR1 and CDR2: SQVTM, ANQGSEA. V gave up 7 bases and J gave up 5 bases, with 7 bases separating them. The CDR3 loop reads CSALGDTQYF. CDR3 nucleotides: TGCAGCGCCCTCGGAGATACGCAGTATTTT.

This clonotype came up a few times. The chain is built from TRBV28 and TRBJ1-2; 7 bases fit TRBD1. The V gene end was trimmed by 7 bases and the J gene end by 5 bases; junction bases not matched to a gene: 7. CDR1 and CDR2 from the germline V gene are MDHEN and SYDVKM. The CDR3 loop spans 13 amino acids. CDR3 loop: CASTQGDYYGYTF. For the CDR3, the DNA is TGTGCCAGCACCCAGGGGGATTATTATGGCTACACCTTC.

Of note for this clonotype: A read error may account for a junction end that differs from germline. The chain joins TRBV2 to TRBJ1-4; D might be TRBD1 (6 bases). CDR1 is SNHLY, CDR2 FYNNEI, per germline. The length of the CDR3 is 16 residues. CDR3 amino acids: CACRTPGAQLFEKLFF. The CDR3 DNA follows: TGTGCCTGCAGAACCCCAGGGGCGCAGCTATTCGAAAAACTGTTTTTT.

The gene calls are TRBV2 and TRBJ1-5; no reliable D call. V lost 0 bases, J lost 5 bases, and 20 bases lay in between. The CDR3 runs to 18 residues. CDR1 and CDR2 (germline): SNHLY, FYNNEI. The CDR3 DNA reads as TGTGCCAGCAGTGAAGCGCTCGGGGAACCGAGTTGGGATCAGCCCCAGCATTTT. It codes for CASSEALGEPSWDQPQHF.

CDR3 in amino acids: CASGLTGGWDEQFF. CDR3 nucleotides: TGTGCCAGCGGTCTAACAGGGGGCTGGGATGAGCAGTTCTTC. The V gene is TRBV27, the J gene TRBJ2-1, with 9 bases matching TRBD1. Germline assignment: CDR1 MNHEY and CDR2 SMNVEV (reference sequence). Trimming at V came to 8 bases and at J to 8 bases, leaving 10 bases not matched to a gene. This CDR3 has 14 residues.

The chain carries TRBV20-1 and TRBJ2-1, with D perhaps TRBD1 or TRBD2 (5 bases each). Trimming left V 5 bases short and J 0 bases short, with 23 bases between. CDR1 DFQATT and CDR2 SNEGSKA come from the germline V gene (reference sequence). This CDR3 comprises 18 residues. In DNA form, the CDR3 reads TGCAGTGCTCCGGCCCGGGACCTCCAACCCAGCTCCTACAATGAGCAGTTCTTC. This translates into CSAPARDLQPSSYNEQFF.

This clonotype was counted at least ten times. This rearrangement joins TRBV13 to TRBJ2-2; no reliable D call. Germline CDR1 is PRHDT and CDR2 is FYEKMQ (reference sequence). This CDR3 is built from 15 residues. V lost 5 bases to trimming and J lost 7 bases, with 17 bases between them. The CDR3 DNA reads as TGTGCCAGCAGCCCCATTGGGTTCAGGAACGGGGAGCTGTTTTTT. Translating gives CASSPIGFRNGELFF.

This clonotype showed up many times. The J gene is TRBJ2-5, the V gene TRBV7-6; possibly TRBD2 for D (5 bases). V was shortened by 7 bases and J by 4 bases, with 16 bases between the two germline ends. Germline CDR1 reads SGHVS; CDR2 reads FNYEAQ. This CDR3 contains 14 residues. The CDR3 region is CASTPGGSAETQYF. The CDR3 coding sequence is TGTGCCAGCACCCCTGGCGGGTCCGCAGAGACCCAGTACTTC.

This clonotype was seen a handful of times. The chain combines TRBV10-3 with TRBJ2-7, with a tentative D call TRBD2 (8 bases). CDR1 is ENHRY, CDR2 SYGVKD, per germline. With 6 bases removed from V and 3 bases from J, the gap between germline ends came to 15 bases. The CDR3 has 14 amino acids. The CDR3 loop is CAISGDSGGYEQYF. The CDR3 coding sequence is TGTGCCATCAGCGGGGACAGCGGGGGCTACGAGCAGTACTTC.

V usage is TRBV12-5 and J usage is TRBJ2-3, with no clear D. The CDR3 covers 15 residues. The germline CDR1 and CDR2 sequences are LGHNT and FRNRAP. V was pared by 10 bases and J by 1 base, with 18 bases between. DNA of the CDR3: TGTGCTACCCACTCCGGTGGCAGTGGCACAGATACGCAGTATTTT. It codes for CATHSGGSGTDTQYF.

This clonotype was found many times. This chain links TRBV4-1 with TRBJ1-5, with D uncertain. This CDR3 spans 16 amino acids. V lost 0 bases to trimming and J lost 3 bases, with 12 bases between them. Germline V CDR1 and CDR2: MGHRA, YSYEKL. CDR3 protein: CASSQETVILNQPQHF. The CDR3, as DNA: TGCGCCAGCAGCCAAGAAACAGTTATACTCAATCAGCCCCAGCATTTT.

The rearrangement links TRBV20-1 to TRBJ2-1; 7 nucleotides match TRBD1. The J segment lost 8 bases and the V segment lost 3 bases, leaving 13 bases of the junction unmatched. CDR3 size: 15 residues. Germline-derived CDR1 and CDR2 are DFQATT and SNEGSKA (reference sequence). The CDR3 loop is CSASLRDSALDEQFF. The CDR3 DNA sequence: TGCAGTGCTAGTCTCCGGGACAGTGCGTTGGATGAGCAGTTCTTC.

This clonotype was seen only a few times. The J gene is TRBJ1-3, the V gene TRBV14; D uncertain. Germline values: CDR1 SGHDN, CDR2 FVKESK. The CDR3 is made up of 14 amino acids. V was trimmed by 4 bases and J by 4 bases, leaving 11 bases between them. The CDR3 is CASSLPGSGNTIYF. As DNA, the CDR3 is TGTGCCAGCAGCCTCCCCGGGTCCGGAAACACCATATATTTT.

As regards this clonotype: This sequence may be a read error, since a much larger clone differs from it by one base. This sequence joins TRBV6-5 and TRBJ2-1; D possibly uses TRBD1 or TRBD2 (5 bases each). V was trimmed by 10 bases and J by 8 bases, leaving 15 bases between them. The CDR3 totals 12 residues. Germline V gene data show CDR1 as MNHEY and CDR2 as SVGAGI. In nucleotides, the CDR3 is TGTGCCATCGGGGACGGGGCCCATGAGCAGTTCTTC. Residues: CAIGDGAHEQFF.

V usage is TRBV7-9 and J usage is TRBJ2-5, with 8 positions matching TRBD1. This CDR3 has 16 residues. Trimming at V came to 7 bases and at J to 1 base, leaving 11 bases not matched to a gene. Germline CDR1 SEHNR, CDR2 FQNEAQ (reference sequence). CDR3 coding DNA: TGTGCCAGCAACAGCCTCAAGGACAGGGCCCAAGAGACCCAGTACTTC. It is translated as CASNSLKDRAQETQYF.